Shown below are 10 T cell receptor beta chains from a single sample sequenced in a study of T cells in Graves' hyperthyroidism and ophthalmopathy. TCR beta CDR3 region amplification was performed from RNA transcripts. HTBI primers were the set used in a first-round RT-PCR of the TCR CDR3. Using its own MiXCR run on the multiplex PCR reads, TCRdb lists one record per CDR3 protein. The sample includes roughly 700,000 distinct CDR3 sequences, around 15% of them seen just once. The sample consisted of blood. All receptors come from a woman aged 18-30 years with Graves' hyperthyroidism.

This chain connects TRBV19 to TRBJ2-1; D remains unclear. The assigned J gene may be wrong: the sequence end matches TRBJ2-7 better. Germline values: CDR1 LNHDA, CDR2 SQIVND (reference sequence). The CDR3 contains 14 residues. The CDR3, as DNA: TGTGCCAGTAGTAAGGGAAATAGCTACAATGAGCAGTACTTC. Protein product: CASSKGNSYNEQYF.

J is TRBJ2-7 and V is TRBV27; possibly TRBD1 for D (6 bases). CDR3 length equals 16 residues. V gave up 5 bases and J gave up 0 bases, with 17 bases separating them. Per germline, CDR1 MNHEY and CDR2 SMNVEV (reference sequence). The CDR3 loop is CASSASTGEVSYEQYF. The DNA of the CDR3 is TGTGCCAGCAGTGCTTCGACAGGAGAAGTCTCCTACGAGCAGTACTTC.

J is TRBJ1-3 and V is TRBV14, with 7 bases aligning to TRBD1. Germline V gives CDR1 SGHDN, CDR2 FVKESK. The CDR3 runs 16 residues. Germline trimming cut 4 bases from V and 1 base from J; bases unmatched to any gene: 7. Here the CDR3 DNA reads TGTGCCAGCAGCCCCGGACAGGTTCGGTCTGGAAACACCATATATTTT. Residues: CASSPGQVRSGNTIYF.

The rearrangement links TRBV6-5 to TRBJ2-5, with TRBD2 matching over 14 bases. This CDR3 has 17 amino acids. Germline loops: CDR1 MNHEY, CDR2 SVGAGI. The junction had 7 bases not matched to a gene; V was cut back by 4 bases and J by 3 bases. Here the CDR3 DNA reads TGTGCCAGCAGTTTAGGGGGACTAGCGGGAGTTGAAGAGACCCAGTACTTC. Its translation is CASSLGGLAGVEETQYF.

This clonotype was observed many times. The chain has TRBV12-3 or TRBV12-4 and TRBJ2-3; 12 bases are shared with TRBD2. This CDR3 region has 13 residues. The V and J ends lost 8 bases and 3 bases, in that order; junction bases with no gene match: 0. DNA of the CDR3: TGTGCCAGCGGACTAGCGGGAACAGATACGCAGTATTTT. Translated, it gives CASGLAGTDTQYF.

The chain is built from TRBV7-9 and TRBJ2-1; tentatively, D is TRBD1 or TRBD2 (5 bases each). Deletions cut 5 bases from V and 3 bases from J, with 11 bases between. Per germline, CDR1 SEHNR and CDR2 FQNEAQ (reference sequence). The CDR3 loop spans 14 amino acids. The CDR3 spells CASSTLGVYNEQFF. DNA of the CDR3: TGTGCCAGCAGCACCCTGGGGGTCTACAATGAGCAGTTCTTC.

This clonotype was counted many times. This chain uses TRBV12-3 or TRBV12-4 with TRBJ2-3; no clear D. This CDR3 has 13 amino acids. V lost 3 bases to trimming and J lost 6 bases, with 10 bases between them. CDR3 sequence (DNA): TGTGCCAGCAGTTTGAGGCCGACTGATACGCAGTATTTT. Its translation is CASSLRPTDTQYF.

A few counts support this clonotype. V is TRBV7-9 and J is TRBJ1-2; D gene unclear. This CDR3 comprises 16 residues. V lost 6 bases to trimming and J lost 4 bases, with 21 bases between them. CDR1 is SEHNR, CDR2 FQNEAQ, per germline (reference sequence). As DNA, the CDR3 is TGTGCCAGCAGTCCCCCCAGCGCAAACACTATCTATGGCTACACCTTC. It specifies CASSPPSANTIYGYTF.

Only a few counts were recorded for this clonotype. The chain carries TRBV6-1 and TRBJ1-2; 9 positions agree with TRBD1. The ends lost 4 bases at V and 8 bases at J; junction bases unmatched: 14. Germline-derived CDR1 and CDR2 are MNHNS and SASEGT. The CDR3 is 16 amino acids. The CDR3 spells CASSVQGAAPLSGYTF. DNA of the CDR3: TGTGCCAGCAGTGTACAGGGGGCGGCTCCTCTATCCGGCTACACCTTC.

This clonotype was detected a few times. CDR3 in DNA: TGTGCCAGCAGCGTAGGGACTAGCCACGAGCAGTACTTC. This codes for CASSVGTSHEQYF. The V gene is TRBV9, the J gene TRBJ2-7, with 8 bases that match TRBD2. Germline CDR1 is SGDLS and CDR2 is YYNGEE. V dropped 0 bases and J dropped 5; count of bases not matched to a gene: 1. CDR3 length equals 13 residues.